This T cell receptor (beta chain) was sequenced in a study of cytomegalovirus exposure and HLA in healthy donors. This clone was found once. No antigen is known for it. Germline loops: CDR1 SGHRS, CDR2 YFSETQ. There are 14 residues in the CDR3. Trimming stripped 2 bases from V and 2 bases from J, with 8 bases between. The study's findings and limits: The Asian-associated ancestry cluster reportedly had fewer N-insertions than the roughly 670-donor mean in a later analysis.

The PCR was carried out with 60 Vbeta primers and 13 Jbeta primers. The repertoire was sequenced with immunoSEQ multiplex PCR; TCRdb's copy has only in-frame clones and lacks some. This sample has some 160,000 clones; approximately 77% occur once, and the top ten carry around 2%. The origin of this receptor is a man in his forties or fifties in good health and CMV-seropositive. Sequenced sample: PBMCs. V is TRBV5-1 and J is TRBJ1-3; tentatively, D is TRBD1 (6 bases). CDR3 DNA sequence: TGCGCCAGCAGCTTCGGGGGGCCTGGAAACACCATATATTTT. It codes for CASSFGGPGNTIYF.